This passage covers 11 T cell receptor beta chains from one sample sequenced in a study of T cell changes during pregnancy in multiple sclerosis. Profiling relied on immunoSEQ multiplex PCR, and the TCRdb table lists in-frame clones only, not all of them. The sample consists of about 44,000 clones, about nine tenths of them appearing once. The input for sequencing was CD4+ T cells from peripheral blood mononuclear cells, taken in the first trimester of pregnancy. Every receptor here comes from a female donor with multiple sclerosis, enrolled in a pregnancy study.

The V and J genes are TRBV6-1 and TRBJ2-1; D call uncertain. V was shortened by 8 bases and J by 0 bases, with 14 bases between the two germline ends. CDR3 length: 15 residues. Germline V gives CDR1 MNHNS, CDR2 SASEGT. CDR3: CASSVLRSSYNEQFF. DNA of the CDR3: TGTGCCAGCTCTGTACTGCGGTCCTCCTACAATGAGCAGTTCTTC.

J is TRBJ1-1 and V is TRBV5-6; D remains unclear. Germline CDR1 and CDR2: SGHDT and YYEEEE. V gave up 3 bases and J gave up 2 bases, with 2 bases separating them. CDR3 size: 11 residues. As DNA, the CDR3 is TGTGCCAGCAGCTCAAACACTGAAGCTTTCTTT. Protein: CASSSNTEAFF.

CDR3 loop: CASSLGPGYTF. CDR3 DNA sequence: TGTGCCAGCAGCTTAGGTCCGGGCTACACCTTC. V usage is TRBV7-2 and J usage is TRBJ1-2; no clear D. V was cut by 1 base and J by 8 bases, with 5 bases left in between. CDR1 is SGHTA, CDR2 FQGNSA, per germline. The length of the CDR3 is 11 residues. The whole variable domain, filled in from reference TRBV7-2 and TRBJ1-2, reads GAGVSQSPSNKVTEKGKDVELRCDPISGHTALYWYRQSLGQGLEFLIYFQGNSAPDKSGLPSDRFSAERTGGSVSTLTIQRTQQEDSAVYLCASSLGPGYTFGSGTRLTVV.

V gene TRBV18 combines with J gene TRBJ1-1, with 8 bases fitting TRBD1. Germline loops: CDR1 KGHSH, CDR2 LQKENI. The V gene end was trimmed by 3 bases and the J gene end by 5 bases; junction bases not matched to a gene: 8. CDR3 length: 15 residues. The CDR3 bases are TGTGCCAGCTCACCCTCAGGACAGGGAAAGACTGAAGCTTTCTTT. It translates to CASSPSGQGKTEAFF.

This clone was seen a single time. This rearrangement joins TRBV28 to TRBJ1-1; a possible D gene is TRBD1 (6 bases). Germline-derived CDR1 and CDR2 are MDHEN and SYDVKM. There are 12 residues in the CDR3. Trimming removed 5 bases at V and 5 bases at J, with 9 bases between. The chain's CDR3 is CASSADRTEAFF. For the CDR3, the DNA is TGTGCCAGCAGTGCGGACAGAACTGAAGCTTTCTTT.

In DNA, the CDR3 is TGCAGCGTCCTAGCGGGAGGGGAGACCCAGTACTTC. Its protein product is CSVLAGGETQYF. The chain has TRBV29-1 and TRBJ2-5; 12 nucleotides align to TRBD2. Germline loops: CDR1 SQVTM, CDR2 ANQGSEA. V shed 6 bases, J shed 5 bases, and the junction held 1 base outside the gene matches. This CDR3 has 12 amino acids.

CDR3: CASSQRAGDPTLYGYTF. The CDR3 DNA sequence: TGTGCCAGCAGCCAAAGGGCAGGGGACCCTACCCTCTATGGCTACACCTTC. The chain has TRBV4-2 and TRBJ1-2; D perhaps matches TRBD1 (6 bases). This CDR3 comprises 17 residues. Trimming cost V 2 bases and J 4 bases, with 20 bases left between them. Germline values: CDR1 LGHNA, CDR2 YNFKEQ.

The chain uses TRBV20-1 and TRBJ2-1; D is possibly TRBD1 (5 bases). Germline V gene lookup returns CDR1 DFQATT and CDR2 SNEGSKA (reference sequence). V lost 6 bases, J lost 14 bases, and 14 bases lay in between. CDR3 length: 10 residues. CDR3: CSAQGLGKFF. The CDR3 coding sequence is TGCAGTGCCCAGGGCCTGGGCAAGTTCTTC.

V usage is TRBV29-1 and J usage is TRBJ1-5; maybe TRBD1 (6 bases). This CDR3 is built from 14 residues. Germline V lookup: CDR1 SQVTM, CDR2 ANQGSEA. V was cut by 5 bases and J by 4 bases, with 15 bases left in between. CDR3 sequence: CSVLSGGANQPQHF. CDR3 bases: TGCAGCGTTCTGTCGGGGGGCGCGAATCAGCCCCAGCATTTT.

The V and J genes are TRBV6-1 and TRBJ1-2; D perhaps matches TRBD1 (5 bases). Per germline, CDR1 MNHNS and CDR2 SASEGT. V was clipped by 2 bases and J by 6 bases, with 10 bases between them. The CDR3 covers 13 residues. CDR3 protein: CASSERGWDGYTF. As DNA, the CDR3 is TGTGCCAGCAGTGAAAGGGGATGGGATGGCTACACCTTC.

This chain links TRBV7-2 with TRBJ2-2; D call uncertain. Germline V lookup: CDR1 SGHTA, CDR2 FQGNSA. The CDR3 consists of 14 residues. V dropped 4 bases and J dropped 6 bases, with 12 bases sitting between them. CDR3: CASSSYLIPGELFF. The CDR3 DNA reads TGTGCCAGCAGCTCCTACCTAATCCCCGGGGAGCTGTTTTTT.